One T cell receptor (beta chain) is described in this entry. This entry is derived from a study of T cells in pancreatic ductal adenocarcinoma. The assay was immunoSEQ multiplex PCR, and TCRdb's table has in-frame clones only and misses some. The table has 11,000 or so clones, roughly 90% seen once. Per the germline V gene, CDR1 is MGHDK and CDR2 is SYGVNS. V was cut by 6 bases and J by 0 bases, with 6 bases left in between. The CDR3 loop spans 13 amino acids. Selected pancreatic ductal adenocarcinoma patients had undergone surgery without neoadjuvant therapy. This TCR was sampled from a human donor with pancreatic ductal adenocarcinoma. The chain uses TRBV25-1 and TRBJ2-1, with D uncertain. Sequencing was done on a sample of PBMCs. CDR3 nucleotide sequence: TGTGCCAGCAGCTTGGACTCCTACAATGAGCAGTTCTTC. It yields the protein CASSLDSYNEQFF.